These 30 T cell receptor beta chains were sequenced from one sample in a study of blood T cell repertoires in COVID-19. The method was immunoSEQ multiplex PCR; TCRdb's version includes in-frame clones alone and lacks a portion of them. The sample contains 55,000 to 80,000 clones, approximately 82% of which appear only once. The material sequenced was peripheral blood. Receptors originate from a man between 45 and 60 years old with active COVID-19.

The CDR3 region has the DNA TGTGCCAGCAGATGGACTAGCGGGAGCCACGAGCAGTACTTC. This codes for CASRWTSGSHEQYF. V usage is TRBV6-5 and J usage is TRBJ2-7; 13 positions agree with TRBD2. Germline CDR1 is MNHEY and CDR2 is SVGAGI. Unmatched junction bases numbered 4, after V lost 6 bases and J lost 5 bases. CDR3 length equals 14 residues.

The chain links TRBV5-1 to TRBJ2-7; a weak D match, TRBD1 (6 bases). Germline loops: CDR1 SGHRS, CDR2 YFSETQ. The CDR3 extends over 14 amino acids. V was cut by 0 bases and J by 1 base, with 8 bases left in between. CDR3 residues: CASSLARGSYEQYF. CDR3 DNA: TGCGCCAGCAGCTTGGCCAGGGGATCCTACGAGCAGTACTTC.

The chain is built from TRBV28 and TRBJ2-7; TRBD1 is a possible D gene (7 bases). The CDR3 sequence is 15 residues long. In germline, CDR1 is MDHEN, CDR2 SYDVKM. Trimming cost V 6 bases and J 5 bases, with 20 bases left between them. CDR3 DNA sequence: TGTGCCAGCAGCCCCCGGGGGAGACAGGGAAACGAGCAGTACTTC. As protein: CASSPRGRQGNEQYF.

The table lists this clone with many counts. This rearrangement joins TRBV5-1 to TRBJ2-2, with unresolved D. The CDR3 has 14 residues. Germline V CDR1 and CDR2: SGHRS, YFSETQ. V lost 4 bases, J lost 3 bases, and 10 bases lay in between. The CDR3, as DNA: TGCGCCAGCAGCCCTTCCGCGGACACCGGGGAGCTGTTTTTT. It codes for CASSPSADTGELFF.

J is TRBJ2-3 and V is TRBV15; D is perhaps TRBD2 (7 bases). There are 16 residues in the CDR3. Trimming left V 1 base short and J 5 bases short, with 16 bases between. Germline CDR1 and CDR2: LNHNV and YYDKDF (reference sequence). The CDR3, as DNA: TGTGCCACCAGCAGAGTTCGGGGGGCGGGCGAAGATACGCAGTATTTT. Its protein is CATSRVRGAGEDTQYF. Combining the CDR3 with reference TRBV15 and TRBJ2-3 gives the whole variable domain DAMVIQNPRYQVTQFGKPVTLSCSQTLNHNVMYWYQQKSSQAPKLLFHYYDKDFNNEADTPDNFQSRRPNTSFCFLDIRSPGLGDTAMYLCATSRVRGAGEDTQYFGPGTRLTVL.

The chain uses TRBV6-2 or TRBV6-3 and TRBJ1-1, with D unresolved. Between the trimmed V and J ends, which lost 6 bases and 1 base, there was a span of 9 bases. The length of the CDR3 is 13 residues. Germline-derived CDR1 and CDR2 are MNHEY and SVGEGT. CDR3 sequence: CASSTRRNTEAFF. DNA of the CDR3: TGTGCCAGCAGCACTAGACGGAACACTGAAGCTTTCTTT.

The V gene is TRBV6-2 or TRBV6-3, the J gene TRBJ2-3; 13 nucleotides match TRBD2. The CDR3 runs 15 residues. Germline trimming cut 4 bases from V and 3 bases from J; bases unmatched to any gene: 1. Per germline, CDR1 MNHEY and CDR2 SVGEGT. The DNA of the CDR3 is TGTGCCAGCAGTTCACTAGCGGGAGGGACAGATACGCAGTATTTT. Protein sequence: CASSSLAGGTDTQYF.

V and J are TRBV5-1 and TRBJ2-3; TRBD2 might be the D (6 bases). Trimming took 4 bases from V and 2 from J, leaving 20 bases between them. This CDR3 has 17 amino acids. Germline values: CDR1 SGHRS, CDR2 YFSETQ. CDR3 DNA: TGCGCCAGCAGCCACAGATCCTCTAGCGTTTCCACAGATACGCAGTATTTT. It translates to CASSHRSSSVSTDTQYF.

The chain recombines TRBV3-1 (or the pseudogene TRBV3-2) with TRBJ1-1; D gene unclear. The CDR3 is 15 residues long. Germline V gene data show CDR1 as LGHDT and CDR2 as YNNKEL (reference sequence). V gave up 1 base and J gave up 1 base, with 10 bases separating them. As DNA, the CDR3 is TGTGCCAGCAGCCAAGGGCGGGCGGGGAACACTGAAGCTTTCTTT. Its translation is CASSQGRAGNTEAFF.

This rearrangement joins TRBV5-1 to TRBJ2-6; possibly TRBD2 for D (6 bases). Germline CDR1 and CDR2: SGHRS and YFSETQ. The CDR3 contains 17 residues. Deletions cut 1 base from V and 2 bases from J, with 13 bases between. CDR3 nucleotide sequence: TGCGCCAGCAGCTTGACTTCGGGGGAGGCTGGGGCCAACGTCCTGACTTTC. Translating gives CASSLTSGEAGANVLTF.

This chain joins TRBV7-9 and TRBJ2-5, with 11 bases fitting TRBD2. Trimming cost V 6 bases and J 4 bases; bases outside gene matches: 13. CDR3 length equals 17 residues. Germline CDR1 reads SEHNR; CDR2 reads FQNEAQ (reference sequence). CDR3 nucleotide sequence: TGTGCCAGCAGTTGGAGGTCTAGCGGGAGGAGGTCAGAGACCCAGTACTTC. Protein: CASSWRSSGRRSETQYF.

The V call is TRBV4-3, the J call TRBJ2-3; 8 bases line up with TRBD2. J gave up 3 bases and V 4 bases, and 9 bases lay outside the gene matches. The germline V gene encodes CDR1 LGHNA and CDR2 YSLEER. The CDR3 totals 16 residues. The CDR3 DNA reads TGCGCCAGCAGCCTTGGCCTAGCGGGCGCAACAGATACGCAGTATTTT. Amino acids: CASSLGLAGATDTQYF.

This chain connects TRBV19 to TRBJ2-7, with 9 bases fitting TRBD1. This CDR3 comprises 14 residues. Germline V gives CDR1 LNHDA, CDR2 SQIVND (reference sequence). The V gene end was trimmed by 1 base and the J gene end by 7 bases; junction bases not matched to a gene: 5. The CDR3 region is CASSIAQGAGEQYF. The CDR3 DNA sequence: TGTGCCAGTAGTATAGCACAGGGGGCGGGGGAGCAGTACTTC.

The chain has TRBV3-1 (or the pseudogene TRBV3-2) and TRBJ2-3; 9 bases map to TRBD2. CDR1 LGHDT and CDR2 YNNKEL come from the germline V gene (reference sequence). After removal of 4 bases from V and 4 bases from J, the junction contained 6 bases not matched to a gene. This CDR3 region has 15 residues. Written as DNA, the CDR3 is TGTGCCAGCAGCCGTTTAGCGGGGGATTCAGATACGCAGTATTTT. This translates into CASSRLAGDSDTQYF.

J is TRBJ2-7 and V is TRBV27; TRBD1 is a possible D gene (6 bases). The CDR3 runs 14 residues. Trimming cost V 4 bases and J 2 bases, with 12 bases left between them. The germline CDR1 and CDR2 sequences are MNHEY and SMNVEV (reference sequence). In DNA form, the CDR3 reads TGTGCCAGCAGTTCCGGGACACTAACCTACGAGCAGTACTTC. As protein: CASSSGTLTYEQYF.

This clone has just a few counts. The chain links TRBV7-3 to TRBJ1-1, with TRBD1 identical over 7 bases. This CDR3 is 14 amino acids long. Trimming took 2 bases from V and 5 from J; bases not matched to a gene: 5. Germline V CDR1 and CDR2: SGHTA, FQGTGA. The CDR3 spells CASSLFPGGTEAFF. The CDR3 DNA reads TGTGCCAGCAGCTTATTTCCAGGGGGGACTGAAGCTTTCTTT.

This sequence joins TRBV12-3 or TRBV12-4 and TRBJ2-7, with D possibly matching TRBD1 (6 bases). V shed 3 bases and J shed 5 bases, with 11 bases lying between them. This CDR3 has 13 residues. CDR3 sequence (DNA): TGTGCCAGCAGTTTCGAACAGGGCAACGAGCAGTACTTC. It codes for CASSFEQGNEQYF.

This clone has a single count. The rearrangement uses TRBV24-1 and TRBJ1-2, with unresolved D. Deletions cut 3 bases from V and 8 bases from J, with 12 bases between. The V gene's germline CDR1 is KGHDR and CDR2 SFDVKD. There are 13 residues in the CDR3. CDR3 loop: CATSDPAGVGYTF. CDR3 DNA sequence: TGTGCCACCAGTGATCCCGCCGGGGTCGGCTACACCTTC.

The chain joins TRBV4-2 to TRBJ1-2, with a possible D match to TRBD1 (6 bases). Deletions cut 4 bases from V and 5 bases from J, with 17 bases between. The CDR3 has 15 amino acids. Per germline, CDR1 LGHNA and CDR2 YNFKEQ. In nucleotides, the CDR3 is TGTGCCAGCAGCCTGACCAGGGGCTATGGGTATGGCTACACCTTC. It is translated as CASSLTRGYGYGYTF.

The CDR3 region is CASSQTASAGGDEQFF. In DNA, the CDR3 is TGTGCCAGCAGCCAAACGGCCTCTGCGGGGGGCGATGAGCAGTTCTTC. V usage is TRBV4-2 and J usage is TRBJ2-1; 8 positions match TRBD2. The CDR3 is 16 amino acids. V shed 2 bases and J 8 bases; nucleotides not matched to a gene: 11. CDR1 is LGHNA and CDR2 is YNFKEQ in the germline V gene.

V usage is TRBV27 and J usage is TRBJ2-2, with 11 bases matching TRBD2. The CDR3 is made up of 15 amino acids. The V segment lost 7 bases and the J segment 6 bases; nucleotides outside the gene matches: 7. Germline V lookup: CDR1 MNHEY, CDR2 SMNVEV (reference sequence). The CDR3 bases are TGTGCCAGCACACTGATTAGCGGGGGGGCCGGGGAGCTGTTTTTT. Its protein is CASTLISGGAGELFF.

V is TRBV7-9 and J is TRBJ2-3, with D possibly TRBD1 on 6 matching bases. Germline V gene lookup returns CDR1 SEHNR and CDR2 FQNEAQ (reference sequence). CDR3 size: 17 residues. V lost 5 bases to trimming and J lost 0 bases, with 18 bases between them. The CDR3 protein is CASSPNPWTVSTDTQYF. The CDR3 bases are TGTGCCAGCAGCCCGAACCCATGGACAGTGAGCACAGATACGCAGTATTTT.

The chain recombines TRBV7-8 with TRBJ1-3; D is undetermined. Between the trimmed V and J ends, which lost 5 bases and 0 bases, there was a span of 11 bases. The germline CDR1 and CDR2 sequences are SGHVS and FQNEAQ. The CDR3 has 15 amino acids. In DNA, the CDR3 is TGTGCCAGCAGCATACGGTCGCGCTCTGGAAACACCATATATTTT. It specifies CASSIRSRSGNTIYF.

This chain links TRBV5-4 with TRBJ2-2; tentatively, D is TRBD1 (7 bases). The germline gives CDR1 SGHNT, CDR2 YYREEE (reference sequence). V was cut by 1 base and J by 7 bases, with 14 bases left in between. The CDR3 length is 15 residues. The CDR3 here is CASSLPAGGNGELFF. In DNA form, the CDR3 reads TGTGCCAGCAGCTTGCCGGCAGGGGGGAACGGGGAGCTGTTTTTT.

The chain recombines TRBV24-1 with TRBJ1-2; 9 bases agree with TRBD1. V was clipped by 4 bases and J by 8 bases; unmatched bases: 7. The V gene's germline CDR1 is KGHDR and CDR2 SFDVKD. This CDR3 spans 14 amino acids. CDR3 in DNA: TGTGCCACCAGTGACCATGGGACAGGGCAGGGCTACACCTTC. Translating gives CATSDHGTGQGYTF.

The chain's CDR3 is CSVEVIRTGTGELFF. CDR3 nucleotide sequence: TGCAGCGTTGAAGTTATTAGGACAGGCACCGGGGAGCTGTTTTTT. The chain joins TRBV29-1 to TRBJ2-2, with 7 nucleotides matching TRBD1. Germline CDR1 is SQVTM and CDR2 is ANQGSEA. This CDR3 region has 15 residues. Trimming at V came to 1 base and at J to 4 bases, leaving 6 bases not matched to a gene.

V is TRBV3-1 (or the pseudogene TRBV3-2) and J is TRBJ2-3, with D unresolved. Trimming took off 0 bases at V and 2 bases at J, with 6 bases between the two ends. Germline loops: CDR1 LGHDT, CDR2 YNNKEL (reference sequence). The CDR3 spans 14 residues. Here the CDR3 reads CASSQDQATDTQYF. The CDR3 region has the DNA TGTGCCAGCAGCCAAGATCAGGCCACAGATACGCAGTATTTT.

The chain has TRBV2 and TRBJ2-7; TRBD2 aligns across 7 bases. CDR3 length equals 14 residues. V shed 6 bases, J shed 3 bases, and the junction held 8 bases outside the gene matches. Germline values: CDR1 SNHLY, CDR2 FYNNEI. CDR3 DNA sequence: TGTGCCAGCAGGGATTATACTAGCGTCTACGAGCAGTACTTC. Translation gives CASRDYTSVYEQYF.

This clone was seen once. In nucleotides, the CDR3 is TGTGCCAGCAGGACCGGGACAGGGCGGCAGTACTTC. Translated: CASRTGTGRQYF. The chain couples TRBV3-1 (or the pseudogene TRBV3-2) to TRBJ2-7, with 9 nucleotides matching TRBD1. There are 12 residues in the CDR3. CDR1 is LGHDT, CDR2 YNNKEL, per germline (reference sequence). V dropped 6 bases and J dropped 9; count of bases not matched to a gene: 6.

The V call is TRBV5-1, the J call TRBJ2-5; 7 bases are a match to TRBD1. V gave up 0 bases and J gave up 5 bases; unmatched junction bases: 7. This CDR3 contains 15 residues. CDR1 is SGHRS and CDR2 is YFSETQ in the germline V gene. The CDR3 DNA reads as TGCGCCAGCAGCTTGGGCGACAGGGCTTTGGAGACCCAGTACTTC. Its translation is CASSLGDRALETQYF.